This TCR beta chain appears in the sequencing data of a study of blood T cell repertoires in COVID-19. Study details: In each case, the material was cDNA or gDNA derived from T cells, B-cell-depleted T cells, or PBMCs.

Sequencing used immunoSEQ multiplex PCR; TCRdb keeps in-frame clones, though not all of them. The table records around 83,000 clones, 75% to 90% of them present only once. This clone has a single count. The CDR3 runs 13 residues. Germline V gene data show CDR1 as LNHNV and CDR2 as YYDKDF (reference sequence). J was trimmed by 4 bases and V by 8 bases; bases with no gene match: 4. The chain links TRBV15 to TRBJ1-1, with 10 nucleotides matching TRBD1. What was sequenced was peripheral blood. This TCR was sampled from a man between 70 and 80 years old with active or convalescent COVID-19. CDR3 sequence: CATGDRGGTEAFF. DNA of the CDR3: TGTGCCACCGGGGACAGGGGTGGCACTGAAGCTTTCTTT.